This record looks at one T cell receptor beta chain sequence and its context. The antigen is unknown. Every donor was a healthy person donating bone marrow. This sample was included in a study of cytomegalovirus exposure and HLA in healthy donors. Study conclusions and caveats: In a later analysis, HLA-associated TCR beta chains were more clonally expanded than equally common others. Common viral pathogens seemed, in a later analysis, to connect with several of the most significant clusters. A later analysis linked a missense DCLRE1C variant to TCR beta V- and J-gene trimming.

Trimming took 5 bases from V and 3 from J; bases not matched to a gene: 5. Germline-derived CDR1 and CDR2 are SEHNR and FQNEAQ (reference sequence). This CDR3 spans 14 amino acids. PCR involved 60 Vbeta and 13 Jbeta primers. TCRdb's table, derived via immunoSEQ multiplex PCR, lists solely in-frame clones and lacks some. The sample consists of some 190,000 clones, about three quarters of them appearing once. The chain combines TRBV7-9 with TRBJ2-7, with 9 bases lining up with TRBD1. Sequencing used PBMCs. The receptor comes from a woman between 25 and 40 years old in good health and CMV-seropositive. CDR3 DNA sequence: TGTGCCAGCAGCCCAAGACAGGGGGGCTACGAGCAGTACTTC. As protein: CASSPRQGGYEQYF.